These 12 T cell receptor beta chains were sequenced from one sample in a study of blood T cell repertoires in COVID-19 (dated by TCRdb to 2020 to 2021). Libraries were constructed by the immunoSEQ multiplex PCR assay. This is the immuneACCESS table as TCRdb keeps it, with only in-frame sequences that have V and J called. A part of the clones is gone; compared with another copy, unresolved V genes explain less than half, and the rest is unexplained. In all, the sample holds 300,000 to 350,000 clones, and roughly 85% of those were seen once. Jointly, the top ten make up roughly 2.2% of the sample. The sequencing sample was made of PBMCs or T cells enriched from blood (not recorded which). These receptors all stem from a man aged 25 to 45 who had recovered from COVID-19.

The rearrangement links TRBV3-1 (or the pseudogene TRBV3-2) to TRBJ1-4; the D gene is possibly TRBD1 (6 bases). Trimming shortened V by 4 bases and J by 7 bases, and 13 bases separated the two germline ends. CDR3 length: 14 amino acids. Germline lookup yields CDR1 LGHDT and CDR2 YNNKEL (reference sequence). The CDR3 spells CASSPSNRAEKLFF. Written as DNA, the CDR3 is TGTGCCAGCAGCCCCAGTAACAGGGCTGAAAAACTGTTTTTT.

This clone is a singleton in its sample. The rearrangement uses TRBV7-9 and TRBJ2-5; 9 bases fit TRBD2. V dropped 2 bases and J dropped 4; count of bases not matched to a gene: 5. CDR1 and CDR2 from the germline V gene are SEHNR and FQNEAQ (reference sequence). The CDR3 is 15 amino acids. The CDR3 DNA follows: TGTGCCAGCAGCTTATTAGCGGGGGTTGTAGAGACCCAGTACTTC. Residues: CASSLLAGVVETQYF.

The rearrangement joins TRBV4-1 to TRBJ2-7; D possibly corresponds to TRBD2 (6 bases). Germline-derived CDR1 and CDR2 are MGHRA and YSYEKL. The CDR3 sequence is 19 residues long. Trimming left V 4 bases short and J 4 bases short, with 29 bases between. The CDR3 protein is CASSPTGTPKRGVPYEQYF. In DNA, the CDR3 is TGCGCCAGCAGCCCAACCGGGACTCCAAAAAGAGGGGTGCCTTACGAGCAGTACTTC.

The V call is TRBV3-1 (or the pseudogene TRBV3-2), the J call TRBJ1-2; 9 bases match TRBD1. Germline-derived CDR1 and CDR2 are LGHDT and YNNKEL (reference sequence). The ends lost 4 bases at V and 1 base at J; junction bases unmatched: 10. This CDR3 has 17 amino acids. Written as DNA, the CDR3 is TGTGCCAGCAGCCCCACAGGGGGCAAGGTTGTTAACTATGGCTACACCTTC. This translates into CASSPTGGKVVNYGYTF.

V and J are TRBV5-5 and TRBJ1-6, with 7 bases fitting TRBD1. The V segment lost 0 bases and the J segment 4 bases; nucleotides outside the gene matches: 4. Germline loops: CDR1 SGHKS, CDR2 YYEKEE (reference sequence). The CDR3 covers 16 residues. Here the CDR3 DNA reads TGTGCCAGCAGCTTGGGACAGGGTGCTTATAATTCACCCCTCCACTTT. It specifies CASSLGQGAYNSPLHF.

Only one count was recorded for this clone. Here the CDR3 reads CASSKTGFFDDLEKLFF. The CDR3 DNA reads as TGTGCCAGCAGCAAAACAGGTTTCTTCGACGACCTAGAAAAACTGTTTTTT. The V and J genes are TRBV21-1 and TRBJ1-4; the table's D gene call, TRBD1, was not cross checked with the DNA. TRBV21-1 has pseudogene status. This CDR3 has 17 residues.

This clone was seen a handful of times. The rearrangement uses TRBV19 and TRBJ2-7; TRBD1 aligns across 7 bases. V dropped 5 bases and J dropped 0; count of bases not matched to a gene: 4. The CDR3 loop spans 14 amino acids. CDR1 and CDR2 (germline): LNHDA, SQIVND (reference sequence). CDR3 in amino acids: CASSRRDSSYEQYF. The CDR3 nucleotides are TGTGCCAGTAGTCGCCGGGACAGCTCCTACGAGCAGTACTTC.

This chain uses TRBV6-5 with TRBJ2-7; 7 bases match TRBD1. J gave up 0 bases and V 4 bases, and 6 bases lay outside the gene matches. Germline assignment: CDR1 MNHEY and CDR2 SVGAGI. The CDR3 length is 15 residues. CDR3 in amino acids: CASSSEGASSYEQYF. The CDR3 DNA sequence: TGTGCCAGCAGTTCTGAGGGGGCTAGCTCCTACGAGCAGTACTTC.

The V and J genes are TRBV2 and TRBJ2-7, with no clear D. This CDR3 is 12 amino acids long. CDR1 is SNHLY, CDR2 FYNNEI, per germline. V was pared by 3 bases and J by 4 bases, with 7 bases between. The CDR3 sequence: CASSEARYEQYF. The DNA for the CDR3 is TGTGCCAGCAGTGAGGCACGATACGAGCAGTACTTC.

This rearrangement joins TRBV5-6 to TRBJ2-5, with D perhaps matching TRBD1 (5 bases). Trimming pared 4 bases from V and 2 bases from J, leaving 9 bases between. This CDR3 comprises 13 residues. The V gene's germline CDR1 is SGHDT and CDR2 YYEEEE. This chain's CDR3 is CASSRTLQETQYF. CDR3 sequence (DNA): TGTGCCAGCAGCAGGACACTTCAAGAGACCCAGTACTTC.

The gene calls are TRBV7-3 and TRBJ2-7; no reliable D call. V was shortened by 3 bases and J by 0 bases, with 6 bases between the two germline ends. CDR1 and CDR2 from the germline V gene are SGHTA and FQGTGA. The CDR3 totals 13 residues. The chain's CDR3 is CASSLASSYEQYF. Written as DNA, the CDR3 is TGTGCCAGCAGCTTGGCAAGCTCCTACGAGCAGTACTTC.

The rearrangement joins TRBV30 to TRBJ1-4; 8 bases align to TRBD1. The CDR3 length is 15 residues. Germline lookup yields CDR1 GTSNPN and CDR2 SVGIG (reference sequence). With V trimmed by 5 bases and J by 6 bases, 11 bases remained unmatched. This CDR3 is CAWERRGQGDEKLFF. In DNA, the CDR3 is TGTGCCTGGGAGAGGCGAGGACAGGGAGATGAAAAACTGTTTTTT.